A selection of T cell receptor beta chains follows, all from one sample in a study of T cell repertoires in cytomegalovirus infection. TCRdb processed the reads anew with MiXCR; each CDR3 protein has one entry. This sample has about 310,000 distinct CDR3 sequences; 25% occur once, and the top ten carry more than 10%. Their antigens remain unidentified. The sequencing here drew on cultured PBMCs, taken from culture after CMV antigen stimulation. The receptor source for this set is a human donor in good health (CMV status not recorded). Some clones in this sample may be carry-over from other donors' samples. The CDR3 runs from the conserved cysteine through the conserved F or W. Each record gives: clone size, D gene, V gene, J gene, CDR3 DNA, CDR3 protein. D genes are given only for firm matches. The size of a clone is reported for some rows only, either as once, few or many, or as a class for expanded clones.

few,NA,TRBV5-1,TRBJ1-1,TGCGCCAGCAGCCAAAACCCGCAGATGAACACTGAAGCTTTCTTT,CASSQNPQMNTEAFF
few,NA,TRBV7-6,TRBJ1-6,TGTGCCAGCAGCTCTCAGACCGGTAGGGGTTCACCCCTCCACTTT,CASSSQTGRGSPLHF
NA,NA,TRBV19,TRBJ2-4,TGTGCCAGTAGTATAGGCGGGGCAATAGCCAAAAACATTCAGTACTTC,CASSIGGAIAKNIQYF
few,NA,TRBV7-8,TRBJ1-1,TGTGCCAGCAGCTTAGACGGGGGAGCGAACACTGAAGCTTTCTTT,CASSLDGGANTEAFF
NA,NA,TRBV27,TRBJ2-7,TGTGCCAGCAGTCCCGCCGGGACGCCATCCTACGAGCAGTACTTC,CASSPAGTPSYEQYF
few,NA,TRBV5-4,TRBJ1-2,TGTGCCAGCAGCTTCCCGGGGGCCTATGGCTACACCTTC,CASSFPGAYGYTF
few,NA,TRBV7-9,TRBJ2-1,TGTGCCAGCAGCCCCCCGGCGGTGGAGAGTGAGCAGTTCTTC,CASSPPAVESEQFF
many,NA,TRBV7-9,TRBJ2-5,TGTGCCTCGGGGCGTTCCCAAGAGACCCAGTACTTC,CASGRSQETQYF
NA,NA,TRBV3-1,TRBJ2-1,TGTGCCAGCAGCCAACAAAGTATGAGCTCCTACAATGAGCAGTTCTTC,CASSQQSMSSYNEQFF
few,NA,TRBV19,TRBJ2-3,TGTGCCAGTAGTGTCACAGGTGCAGCTAGCACAGATACGCAGTATTTT,CASSVTGAASTDTQYF
many,NA,TRBV7-8,TRBJ1-4,TGTGCCAGCAGCCCTCAGGGCGAAAAACTGTTTTTT,CASSPQGEKLFF
NA,TRBD1,TRBV7-9,TRBJ1-1,TGTGCCAGCAGCTTAAGGGACAGGCCCCTACGAGCTTTCTTT,CASSLRDRPLRAFF
few,TRBD2,TRBV7-6,TRBJ2-1,TGTGCCAGCAGCGCGGAAATACTAGCGGCCTACAATGAGCAGTTCTTC,CASSAEILAAYNEQFF
few,TRBD2,TRBV11-3,TRBJ2-1,TGTGCCAGCAGTTGGGAGGGGAGCTCCTACAATGAGCAGTTCTTC,CASSWEGSSYNEQFF
many,NA,TRBV7-3,TRBJ1-2,TGTGCCAGCAGCTTGACACAGAACTATGGCTACACCTTC,CASSLTQNYGYTF
once,NA,TRBV20-1,TRBJ2-7,TGCAGTGCCCCGCCAGGACAGCATAGCCGAAGCTTCTACGAGCAGTACTTC,CSAPPGQHSRSFYEQYF
NA,NA,TRBV29-1,TRBJ2-1,TGCAGCGTTGACAGCGGTGTCCCCAATGAGCAGTTCTTC,CSVDSGVPNEQFF
many,TRBD2,TRBV7-2,TRBJ2-1,TGTGCCAGCAGTCCCTTGGGGGGAGGGCGGAATGAGCAGTTCTTC,CASSPLGGGRNEQFF